This T cell receptor beta chain was sequenced in a study of beta chain features in type 1 diabetes. About the study: Examination of sorted cells across all samples involved more than 100,000,000 cells. Broader study findings: Comparison showed that naive, central memory and Treg TCRB repertoires appeared more similar among patients than among healthy donors. Type 1 diabetes patients had fewer VDJ junction insertions and more deletions.

Reverse transcription of all isolated RNA meant that expressed TCRB transcripts were sequenced. TCRdb's table, derived via immunoSEQ multiplex PCR, lists solely in-frame clones and lacks some. The sample lists under 550,000 clones, roughly 11% occurring once. CDR1 is LGHNA, CDR2 YSLEER, per germline. The CDR3 consists of 15 residues. The germline V and J ends were trimmed by 4 bases and 4 bases, with 15 bases remaining between them. This clone was counted between two and nine times. Its antigen is unknown. The material sequenced was naive CD4+ T cells from blood. This clonotype was sampled from a woman under 30 in good health. The J gene is TRBJ2-3, the V gene TRBV4-3, with unresolved D. CDR3 sequence: CASSRRSRSPDTQYF. DNA of the CDR3: TGCGCCAGCAGCCGTCGGTCCCGATCGCCAGATACGCAGTATTTT.